The clone carrying this T cell receptor beta chain was found once. Its cognate antigen is unknown. The data were obtained in a study of cytomegalovirus exposure and HLA in healthy donors. Across the study: A prior analysis found 117 million unique TCR beta sequences from about 179 million T cells. Study-wide results and limits: The study found most TCR sequences rare, yet found some public TCRs in many donors. Researchers counted 164 TCR beta chains as cytomegalovirus-associated. As immune exposure information, only CMV serostatus was available.

The PCR ran on 60 Vbeta and 13 Jbeta primers. Clones were read by immunoSEQ multiplex PCR, and TCRdb kept only the in-frame ones, dropping some. The sample consists of about 140,000 clones, about 80% of them appearing once. The CDR3 consists of 16 residues. V was pared by 0 bases and J by 1 base, with 12 bases between. Germline V gene lookup returns CDR1 SGHVS and CDR2 FQNEAQ. This clonotype was sampled from a woman aged 40 to 55 in good health and CMV-seronegative. The chain employs TRBV7-8 and TRBJ2-5; D is unresolved. The sequencing sample was made of PBMCs. CDR3 sequence reads: CASSLAWRPSQETQYF. CDR3 bases: TGTGCCAGCAGCTTAGCGTGGCGGCCGTCCCAAGAGACCCAGTACTTC.